Below, 9 T cell receptor beta chains from the same sample are listed, as sequenced in a study of blood T cell repertoires in COVID-19. The repertoire was sequenced with immunoSEQ multiplex PCR; TCRdb's copy has only in-frame clones and lacks some. The sample contains roughly 340,000 clones, 80% to 90% of which appear only once. Sample: PBMCs or T cells enriched from blood (not recorded which). Every receptor here comes from a man younger than 30 who had recovered from COVID-19.

Of note for this clone: The sample contains more than one DNA sequence encoding this CDR3. The CDR3 nucleotides read TGCGCCAGCAGCCTTACTAGCGGGGGATACAATGAGCAGTTCTTC. The encoded protein is CASSLTSGGYNEQFF. This chain connects TRBV5-1 to TRBJ2-1; TRBD2 aligns across 11 bases. The CDR3 totals 15 residues. V was clipped by 4 bases and J by 4 bases; unmatched bases: 4. Germline CDR1 reads SGHRS; CDR2 reads YFSETQ.

The V and J genes are TRBV5-1 and TRBJ1-2, with D tentatively TRBD1 (6 bases). The CDR3 has 14 residues. Germline assignment: CDR1 SGHRS and CDR2 YFSETQ. Trimming cost V 3 bases and J 8 bases, with 17 bases left between them. CDR3 DNA sequence: TGCGCCAGCAGCTCTGTGCCCGGGACAAACGGCTACACCTTC. Protein: CASSSVPGTNGYTF.

This chain connects TRBV27 to TRBJ1-2; D possibly corresponds to TRBD1 (5 bases). The germline V and J ends were trimmed by 2 bases and 6 bases, with 10 bases remaining between them. Per germline, CDR1 MNHEY and CDR2 SMNVEV (reference sequence). The CDR3 loop spans 13 amino acids. The CDR3 sequence: CASSLLQGNGYTF. CDR3 nucleotide sequence: TGTGCCAGCAGTTTACTCCAGGGAAATGGCTACACCTTC.

V gene TRBV4-3 combines with J gene TRBJ1-2, with D unclear. The germline V gene encodes CDR1 LGHNA and CDR2 YSLEER. CDR3 length equals 13 residues. Deletions cut 1 base from V and 5 bases from J, with 8 bases between. The CDR3 sequence is CASSQGGVYGYTF. The CDR3, as DNA: TGCGCCAGCAGCCAAGGAGGCGTTTATGGCTACACCTTC.

This clone was seen only once. The DNA for the CDR3 is TGTGCCAGCACTACCGGGACAGGGGGGAGTCAGCCCCAGCATTTT. Translating it yields CASTTGTGGSQPQHF. The chain recombines TRBV6-5 with TRBJ1-5, with TRBD1 identical over 11 bases. The ends lost 7 bases at V and 6 bases at J; junction bases unmatched: 8. The CDR3 extends over 15 amino acids. The V gene's germline CDR1 is MNHEY and CDR2 SVGAGI.

This chain joins TRBV6-5 and TRBJ2-5; TRBD1 matches at 7 bases. CDR1 is MNHEY, CDR2 SVGAGI, per germline. V trimming: 7 bases; J trimming: 2 bases; junction bases outside the gene matches: 4. The CDR3 consists of 13 residues. The CDR3 DNA sequence: TGTGCCAGCAACCGGGACAGACAAGAGACCCAGTACTTC. This gives the protein CASNRDRQETQYF.

This clone was seen only once. This chain connects TRBV6-5 to TRBJ1-2; D gene unclear. The germline CDR1 and CDR2 sequences are MNHEY and SVGAGI. This CDR3 comprises 15 residues. Trimming shortened V by 8 bases and J by 6 bases, and 22 bases separated the two germline ends. In DNA, the CDR3 is TGTGCCAGCGGACTAACCCCCCAAGGGTATGATGGCTACACCTTC. Amino acids: CASGLTPQGYDGYTF.

This chain uses TRBV5-5 with TRBJ2-7; 7 nucleotides align to TRBD1. This CDR3 has 15 amino acids. The J segment lost 1 base and the V segment lost 2 bases, leaving 6 bases of the junction unmatched. Germline CDR1 and CDR2: SGHKS and YYEKEE (reference sequence). The CDR3 protein is CASSLTGATSYEQYF. CDR3 coding DNA: TGTGCCAGCAGCTTAACAGGGGCCACATCCTACGAGCAGTACTTC. The full variable domain, its missing parts supplied by reference TRBV5-5 and TRBJ2-7, is DAGVTQSPTHLIKTRGQQVTLRCSPISGHKSVSWYQQVLGQGPQFIFQYYEKEERGRGNFPDRFSARQFPNYSSELNVNALLLGDSALYLCASSLTGATSYEQYFGPGTRLTVT.

The V and J genes are TRBV3-1 (or the pseudogene TRBV3-2) and TRBJ2-1; 8 positions agree with TRBD2. The germline CDR1 and CDR2 sequences are LGHDT and YNNKEL (reference sequence). V lost 4 bases, J lost 7 bases, and 12 bases stayed unmatched. This CDR3 contains 16 residues. The CDR3 nucleotides are TGTGCCAGCAGCCCAGGCGGGACTAGGTCTTGGAATGAGCAGTTCTTC. Residues: CASSPGGTRSWNEQFF.